This TCR beta chain stems from a study of T-cell reconstitution after alpha-beta-depleted transplantation in children. CDR1 and CDR2 from the germline V gene are MNHEY and SMNVEV (reference sequence). The CDR3 has 18 residues. J lost 1 base, V lost 3 bases, and 11 bases had no gene match. Unique molecular identifiers were incorporated during preparation of the TCRbeta library. Using its own MiXCR run on the PCR reads, TCRdb lists one record per CDR3 protein. The table includes approximately 400,000 distinct CDR3 sequences, about a tenth detected once. This receptor was identified in a human donor who donated a stem cell graft to a child with acute myeloid leukemia. This specimen was PBMCs from the stem cell graft donor, taken from the stem cell graft. The chain uses TRBV27 and TRBJ1-5, with 8 positions matching TRBD1. The CDR3 nucleotides are TGTGCCAGCAGTTTCCTCGGACAGGGCCGAGTGAGCAATCAGCCCCAGCATTTT. Amino acid sequence: CASSFLGQGRVSNQPQHF.